These 28 T cell receptor beta chains came from one sample sequenced in a study of CD8 T cells in Susac syndrome. Random hexamers were used to reverse transcribe an amount of about 0.45 to 1 ug RNA. TCRdb passed the immunoSEQ multiplex PCR reads through MiXCR, listing each CDR3 protein once. The sample shows about 120,000 distinct CDR3 sequences, 90% to 95% of them seen only once. The sample taken for sequencing was CD4+ T cells from PBMCs. All receptors derive from a human donor in good health.

V usage is TRBV12-3 or TRBV12-4 and J usage is TRBJ2-1; D is unclear. V gave up 6 bases and J gave up 8 bases, with 14 bases separating them. CDR3 length: 13 residues. The chain's CDR3 is CASSPRVSDEQFF. The CDR3 DNA sequence: TGTGCCAGCAGCCCCCGGGTGAGCGATGAGCAGTTCTTC.

J is TRBJ1-2 and V is TRBV20-1; D perhaps matches TRBD1 (5 bases). V shed 3 bases and J shed 8 bases, with 22 bases lying between them. The germline V gene has CDR1 DFQATT and CDR2 SNEGSKA (reference sequence). The CDR3 covers 15 residues. The CDR3 loop is CSARDDPGGTGGYTF. The DNA for the CDR3 is TGCAGTGCTAGGGATGACCCCGGGGGAACGGGGGGCTACACCTTC.

This chain uses TRBV20-1 with TRBJ1-1; 10 nucleotides align to TRBD1. Per the germline V gene, CDR1 is DFQATT and CDR2 is SNEGSKA (reference sequence). V shed 0 bases, J shed 4 bases, and the junction held 8 bases outside the gene matches. The CDR3 has 16 amino acids. The CDR3: CSAREGAGQGFTEAFF. DNA for the CDR3: TGCAGTGCTAGAGAAGGAGCGGGACAGGGGTTCACTGAAGCTTTCTTT.

The J gene is TRBJ2-7, the V gene TRBV29-1; possibly TRBD1 for D (5 bases). Trimming shortened V by 0 bases and J by 2 bases, and 8 bases separated the two germline ends. The CDR3 runs 13 residues. CDR1 and CDR2 from the germline V gene are SQVTM and ANQGSEA. This CDR3 is CSVEEGAPYEQYF. In DNA, the CDR3 is TGCAGCGTTGAAGAAGGGGCACCCTACGAGCAGTACTTC.

The chain joins TRBV7-9 to TRBJ2-3; D is perhaps TRBD1 or TRBD2 (5 bases each). V lost 4 bases and J 1 base, leaving 12 bases between the germline ends. CDR3 length: 15 residues. CDR1 and CDR2 (germline): SEHNR, FQNEAQ (reference sequence). Here the CDR3 reads CASSSTGPRTDTQYF. The CDR3 region has the DNA TGTGCCAGCAGCTCTACGGGGCCCCGCACAGATACGCAGTATTTT.

This clonotype was seen only once. This chain connects TRBV2 to TRBJ1-4; weak D call: TRBD1 (6 bases). V was clipped by 6 bases and J by 0 bases, with 11 bases between them. Germline assignment: CDR1 SNHLY and CDR2 FYNNEI. The CDR3 covers 15 residues. Written as DNA, the CDR3 is TGTGCCAGCAGAAGATCAGGGGCAACTAATGAAAAACTGTTTTTT. Its protein is CASRRSGATNEKLFF.

The chain combines TRBV9 with TRBJ2-5; D is perhaps TRBD1 (6 bases). Germline V gives CDR1 SGDLS, CDR2 YYNGEE. The CDR3 spans 15 residues. V was trimmed by 2 bases and J by 2 bases, leaving 13 bases between them. The DNA for the CDR3 is TGTGCCAGCAGCGTGACGACAGGTCCACAAGAGACCCAGTACTTC. Amino acids: CASSVTTGPQETQYF.

V gene TRBV6-5 combines with J gene TRBJ1-1, with D uncertain. The ends were cut back, 0 bases at V and 1 base at J, with 9 bases in the middle. The CDR3 has 15 residues. Germline CDR1 and CDR2: MNHEY and SVGAGI. The CDR3 coding sequence is TGTGCCAGCAGTTACTCCCCTATGGGGAACACTGAAGCTTTCTTT. Its translation is CASSYSPMGNTEAFF.

The chain employs TRBV10-3 and TRBJ1-1; a weak D match, TRBD1 (5 bases). Per germline, CDR1 ENHRY and CDR2 SYGVKD. The V and J ends lost 4 bases and 0 bases respectively, with 9 bases between them. The CDR3 runs to 14 residues. DNA of the CDR3: TGTGCCATCAGTGGGCAGGGAATGAACACTGAAGCTTTCTTT. This sequence encodes CAISGQGMNTEAFF.

CDR3 nucleotide sequence: TGTGCCAGCAGTTCCCCGGTTGGTAGGGGAGATGAGCAGTTCTTC. Its translation is CASSSPVGRGDEQFF. The chain has TRBV28 and TRBJ2-1, with D perhaps TRBD1 or TRBD2 (5 bases each). The V gene's germline CDR1 is MDHEN and CDR2 SYDVKM. The CDR3 runs 15 residues. V lost 4 bases and J lost 8, with 18 bases in between.

The rearrangement links TRBV24-1 to TRBJ1-1, with TRBD1 matching over 10 bases. The CDR3 spans 15 residues. J lost 6 bases, V lost 7 bases, and 10 bases had no gene match. Per the germline V gene, CDR1 is KGHDR and CDR2 is SFDVKD. As DNA, the CDR3 is TGTGCCACCAGGGCGGCGGACAGGGGGAATTCTGAAGCTTTCTTT. Amino acid sequence: CATRAADRGNSEAFF.

This clonotype was counted a single time. V and J are TRBV7-9 and TRBJ1-4, with D possibly being TRBD1 (6 bases). V lost 6 bases and J lost 7, with 18 bases in between. The CDR3 totals 15 residues. From germline, CDR1 is SEHNR and CDR2 FQNEAQ (reference sequence). CDR3 sequence (DNA): TGTGCCAGCAGTCTGGCGGGGGCGGCGGGTGAAAAACTGTTTTTT. Encoded protein: CASSLAGAAGEKLFF.

This chain uses TRBV5-1 with TRBJ2-7, with a weak D call TRBD1 (7 bases). The CDR3 is made up of 14 amino acids. The germline V gene has CDR1 SGHRS and CDR2 YFSETQ. V gave up 4 bases and J gave up 2 bases, with 13 bases separating them. The DNA of the CDR3 is TGCGCCAGCAGCCCGGGGGACAGAGCCTACGAGCAGTACTTC. Translating it yields CASSPGDRAYEQYF.

As DNA, the CDR3 is TGTGCCAGCAAGCAGGTGGGGAGCTACGAGCAGTACTTC. Its protein is CASKQVGSYEQYF. The chain recombines TRBV25-1 with TRBJ2-7; a possible D gene is TRBD2 (5 bases). The CDR3 is 13 residues long. The V end lost 7 bases, the J end lost 3 bases, and 13 bases lay between the germline ends. Germline CDR1 is MGHDK and CDR2 is SYGVNS.

This chain uses TRBV2 with TRBJ1-1; D call uncertain. V lost 3 bases and J 12 bases, leaving 14 bases between the germline ends. This CDR3 has 12 amino acids. CDR1 is SNHLY, CDR2 FYNNEI, per germline. The CDR3, as DNA: TGTGCCAGCAGTGAGTCCGGCTCGGGAACTTTCTTT. This encodes CASSESGSGTFF. Filled out from reference TRBV2 and TRBJ1-1, the complete variable domain reads EPEVTQTPSHQVTQMGQEVILRCVPISNHLYFYWYRQILGQKVEFLVSFYNNEISEKSEIFDDQFSVERPDGSNFTLKIRSTKLEDSAMYFCASSESGSGTFFGQGTRLTVV.

The chain recombines TRBV7-3 with TRBJ2-5; D gene uncertain. V lost 1 base and J 3 bases, leaving 12 bases between the germline ends. This CDR3 spans 15 amino acids. Per the germline V gene, CDR1 is SGHTA and CDR2 is FQGTGA. CDR3 DNA sequence: TGTGCCAGCAGCTTAATTAAAGACCCTGAAGAGACCCAGTACTTC. This gives the protein CASSLIKDPEETQYF.

J is TRBJ1-1 and V is TRBV19, with 9 positions matching TRBD1. The trim removed 6 bases at V and 9 bases at J, leaving 5 bases unmatched. CDR3 length: 12 amino acids. Germline V lookup: CDR1 LNHDA, CDR2 SQIVND (reference sequence). The CDR3 is CASRDRGLKAFF. In nucleotides, the CDR3 is TGTGCCAGTAGGGACAGGGGACTGAAAGCTTTCTTT.

The chain recombines TRBV20-1 with TRBJ2-7, with D perhaps assigned TRBD1 or TRBD2 (6 bases each). Deletions cut 5 bases from V and 2 bases from J, with 16 bases between. The length of the CDR3 is 14 residues. CDR1 is DFQATT, CDR2 SNEGSKA, per germline (reference sequence). The chain's CDR3 is CSAWGGGGAYEQYF. The CDR3 DNA follows: TGCAGTGCTTGGGGTGGAGGGGGAGCCTACGAGCAGTACTTC.

The rearrangement uses TRBV4-1 and TRBJ1-5; 7 nucleotides agree with TRBD1. The CDR3 totals 16 residues. Losses at the gene ends were 0 bases for V and 0 bases for J; bases not matched to a gene: 2. In germline, CDR1 is MGHRA, CDR2 YSYEKL. CDR3 in amino acids: CASSQEGQTSNQPQHF. CDR3 bases: TGCGCCAGCAGCCAAGAGGGACAGACTAGCAATCAGCCCCAGCATTTT.

The chain couples TRBV29-1 to TRBJ2-4; 11 bases are a match to TRBD2. In germline, CDR1 is SQVTM, CDR2 ANQGSEA. There are 13 residues in the CDR3. Trimming took 6 bases from V and 9 from J; bases not matched to a gene: 7. CDR3 sequence: CSVQTSGMGIQYF. In DNA, the CDR3 is TGCAGCGTACAGACTAGCGGGATGGGCATTCAGTACTTC.

The chain employs TRBV3-1 and TRBJ2-1, with 8 bases lining up with TRBD2. From germline, CDR1 is LGHDT and CDR2 YNNKEL (reference sequence). V lost 4 bases, J lost 4 bases, and 9 bases stayed unmatched. The CDR3 consists of 16 residues. The CDR3 reads CASSRPRLANYNEQFF. The CDR3 DNA reads TGTGCCAGCAGCCGCCCTCGACTAGCGAATTACAATGAGCAGTTCTTC.

This clonotype was recorded a few times. The chain has TRBV19 and TRBJ2-1; 7 positions match TRBD2. CDR1 and CDR2 (germline): LNHDA, SQIVND (reference sequence). The trim removed 2 bases at V and 2 bases at J, leaving 6 bases unmatched. This CDR3 region has 16 residues. The CDR3, as DNA: TGTGCCAGTAGTATATCGGGCGGGAGTCCCTACAATGAGCAGTTCTTC. Translating gives CASSISGGSPYNEQFF.

The chain has TRBV19 and TRBJ1-5; D unresolved. Germline V gene lookup returns CDR1 LNHDA and CDR2 SQIVND (reference sequence). The CDR3 extends over 13 amino acids. Trimming shortened V by 7 bases and J by 5 bases, and 12 bases separated the two germline ends. The CDR3 spells CASMNSADQPQHF. The DNA of the CDR3 is TGTGCCAGTATGAATTCCGCGGATCAGCCCCAGCATTTT.

The genes are TRBV4-1 and TRBJ2-5, with D hard to call. The V and J ends lost 1 base and 3 bases respectively, with 12 bases between them. The germline V gene encodes CDR1 MGHRA and CDR2 YSYEKL. The CDR3 is made up of 15 amino acids. CDR3 sequence: CASSQAQKGKETQYF. CDR3 nucleotide sequence: TGCGCCAGCAGCCAAGCGCAAAAAGGAAAAGAGACCCAGTACTTC.

V usage is TRBV29-1 and J usage is TRBJ1-5, with unresolved D. This CDR3 has 12 residues. The germline V gene has CDR1 SQVTM and CDR2 ANQGSEA. V was trimmed by 4 bases and J by 3 bases, leaving 7 bases between them. CDR3 sequence (DNA): TGCAGCGTTGGCGGTTTCAATCAGCCCCAGCATTTT. Its protein product is CSVGGFNQPQHF. Complete variable domain (other parts from reference TRBV29-1 and TRBJ1-5): SAVISQKPSRDICQRGTSLTIQCQVDSQVTMMFWYRQQPGQSLTLIATANQGSEATYESGFVIDKFPISRPNLTFSTLTVSNMSPEDSSIYLCSVGGFNQPQHFGDGTRLSIL.

The rearrangement joins TRBV18 to TRBJ2-5, with 7 bases that match TRBD2. V lost 2 bases, J lost 0 bases, and 3 bases stayed unmatched. CDR1 is KGHSH, CDR2 LQKENI, per germline. The CDR3 spans 15 residues. Here the CDR3 DNA reads TGTGCCAGCTCACCATCCAGCGGGAACCAAGAGACCCAGTACTTC. Translation: CASSPSSGNQETQYF. Together with reference TRBV18 and TRBJ2-5, the CDR3 gives the full variable domain: NAGVMQNPRHLVRRRGQEARLRCSPMKGHSHVYWYRQLPEEGLKFMVYLQKENIIDESGMPKERFSAEFPKEGPSILRIQQVVRGDSAAYFCASSPSSGNQETQYFGPGTRLLVL.

This clonotype was recorded only once. The V and J genes are TRBV28 and TRBJ2-4, with 7 positions matching TRBD1. CDR3 size: 15 residues. The V gene's germline CDR1 is MDHEN and CDR2 SYDVKM. V was pared by 6 bases and J by 5 bases, with 10 bases of the junction left unmatched. CDR3 DNA sequence: TGTGCCAGCAGCATCAGGGGGTTCGGGGAAAACATTCAGTACTTC. Amino acids: CASSIRGFGENIQYF.

The chain links TRBV6-2 or TRBV6-3 to TRBJ1-2; D gene ambiguous. CDR1 and CDR2 from the germline V gene are MNHEY and SVGEGT. This CDR3 has 13 amino acids. The germline V and J ends were trimmed by 6 bases and 2 bases, with 10 bases remaining between them. CDR3 in amino acids: CASSQDGNYGYTF. Here the CDR3 DNA reads TGTGCCAGCAGCCAAGACGGAAACTATGGCTACACCTTC.